What follows is one T cell receptor (beta chain) and its context. Its antigen remains unknown. Germline and junction disagree at one end, which may indicate a read error. This CDR3 has 14 amino acids. From germline, CDR1 is SGHRS and CDR2 YFSETQ. The sample originates from a study of blood T cells in healthy people across ages. Overall study findings and caveats: It was held that diversity estimates obtained from one million T cells represented underestimates.

The second PCR ran 7 to 11 cycles with a sample-barcoded 5' primer and J-beta primers. Every cDNA was tagged by a template-switch adaptor with 12 random nucleotides. TCRdb itself ran the 5' RACE reads through MiXCR, one entry per CDR3 protein. The repertoire holds 630,000 or so distinct CDR3 sequences, about 32% seen once, with 15% in the top ten. This clonotype originated in a woman of 80 years or more in good health. The material sequenced was blood. This chain links TRBV5-1 with TRBJ1-6, with 7 bases lining up with TRBD1. The CDR3 region has the DNA TGCGCCAGCAGCTTGATGACAGGGAATTCACCCCCCCACTTT. Amino acids: CASSLMTGNSPPHF.